These 20 T cell receptor beta chains were all obtained from the same sample, sequenced in a study of OX40 agonist ivuxolimab in advanced cancers. Assay used: immunoSEQ multiplex PCR; TCRdb lists only in-frame clones, some missing. The sample holds about 63,000 clones, about 90% seen once. The sample consisted of CD4+ or CD8+ T cells sorted from blood, taken in a trial of the OX40 agonist ivuxolimab. The receptors originated from an adult with an advanced solid tumor such as melanoma, head and neck, liver or kidney cancer.

The rearrangement joins TRBV7-9 to TRBJ1-4; D may be TRBD1 (6 bases). In germline, CDR1 is SEHNR, CDR2 FQNEAQ (reference sequence). The V end lost 4 bases, the J end lost 1 base, and 16 bases lay between the germline ends. This CDR3 comprises 17 residues. DNA of the CDR3: TGTGCCAGCAGCTCCCCTCGGCAGGGGATAACTAATGAAAAACTGTTTTTT. Its protein is CASSSPRQGITNEKLFF.

The chain links TRBV10-3 to TRBJ2-7; TRBD1 aligns across 8 bases. The V gene's germline CDR1 is ENHRY and CDR2 SYGVKD. This CDR3 has 19 amino acids. With V trimmed by 0 bases and J by 0 bases, 13 bases remained unmatched. The CDR3 nucleotides are TGTGCCATCAGTGAGTCCGGGGACAGGCTAATAAGGGGCTCCTACGAGCAGTACGTC. Its protein product is CAISESGDRLIRGSYEQYV.

Here the CDR3 reads CATSRARGDQPQHF. DNA of the CDR3: TGTGCCACCAGCAGAGCCCGTGGGGATCAGCCCCAGCATTTT. J is TRBJ1-5 and V is TRBV15; D is undetermined. Per the germline V gene, CDR1 is LNHNV and CDR2 is YYDKDF (reference sequence). The CDR3 totals 14 residues. The V end was cut by 1 base, the J end by 5 bases, with 9 bases between.

V usage is TRBV19 and J usage is TRBJ1-5, with 7 bases aligning to TRBD1. V trimming: 0 bases; J trimming: 4 bases; junction bases outside the gene matches: 3. This CDR3 region has 15 residues. Germline V lookup: CDR1 LNHDA, CDR2 SQIVND (reference sequence). The CDR3 DNA reads TGTGCCAGTAGTATAGAGACAGGGCCAAATCAGCCCCAGCATTTT. Translated, it gives CASSIETGPNQPQHF. Full variable domain (remainder filled in from reference TRBV19 and TRBJ1-5): DGGITQSPKYLFRKEGQNVTLSCEQNLNHDAMYWYRQDPGQGLRLIYYSQIVNDFQKGDIAEGYSVSREKKESFPLTVTSAQKNPTAFYLCASSIETGPNQPQHFGDGTRLSIL.

The chain links TRBV19 to TRBJ1-1; weak D call: TRBD1 (5 bases). The CDR3 runs to 14 residues. Germline assignment: CDR1 LNHDA and CDR2 SQIVND (reference sequence). Trimming shortened V by 1 base and J by 7 bases, and 13 bases separated the two germline ends. CDR3 residues: CASSIAGGVNEAFF. The CDR3 nucleotides read TGTGCCAGTAGTATAGCGGGGGGAGTGAATGAAGCTTTCTTT.

This sequence joins TRBV4-2 and TRBJ1-1, with D perhaps matching TRBD1 (5 bases). Germline CDR1 reads LGHNA; CDR2 reads YNFKEQ. V gave up 0 bases and J gave up 5 bases, with 13 bases separating them. The CDR3 extends over 15 amino acids. The CDR3 bases are TGTGCCAGCAGCCAAGATGTCCGGGGCGAAACTGAAGCTTTCTTT. As protein: CASSQDVRGETEAFF.

The gene calls are TRBV5-1 and TRBJ2-1, with D maybe TRBD2 (6 bases). Trimming left V 4 bases short and J 3 bases short, with 20 bases between. This CDR3 has 17 amino acids. Per germline, CDR1 SGHRS and CDR2 YFSETQ. In nucleotides, the CDR3 is TGCGCCAGCAGCCCCCCTCGGGACTCTCCCTTCTACAATGAGCAGTTCTTC. This codes for CASSPPRDSPFYNEQFF.

J is TRBJ2-1 and V is TRBV5-5; D is unresolved. V lost 4 bases to trimming and J lost 14 bases, with 16 bases between them. CDR1 and CDR2 (germline): SGHKS, YYEKEE (reference sequence). The CDR3 consists of 12 residues. The DNA of the CDR3 is TGTGCCAGCAGCCCTCCGGGCGAGCCTGAGTTCTTC. Translated: CASSPPGEPEFF.

V and J are TRBV29-1 and TRBJ2-1; a possible D gene is TRBD2 (5 bases). Looked up from germline, CDR1 is SQVTM and CDR2 is ANQGSEA. The V end was cut by 1 base, the J end by 3 bases, with 19 bases between. The CDR3 consists of 17 residues. For the CDR3, the DNA is TGCAGCGTTGAAGGAACGGACTTGCGGGCTTACTACAATGAGCAGTTCTTC. Protein: CSVEGTDLRAYYNEQFF.

The chain uses TRBV13 and TRBJ1-3; D is ambiguous. The CDR3 length is 12 residues. Germline V gives CDR1 PRHDT, CDR2 FYEKMQ (reference sequence). V lost 4 bases and J lost 4, with 5 bases in between. The CDR3 region is CASSSGGNTIYF. In DNA form, the CDR3 reads TGTGCCAGCAGCTCCGGCGGAAACACCATATATTTT. Filled out from reference TRBV13 and TRBJ1-3, the complete variable domain reads AAGVIQSPRHLIKEKRETATLKCYPIPRHDTVYWYQQGPGQDPQFLISFYEKMQSDKGSIPDRFSAQQFSDYHSELNMSSLELGDSALYFCASSSGGNTIYFGEGSWLTVV.

The chain is built from TRBV9 and TRBJ1-3; 7 positions match TRBD1. Germline V gene lookup returns CDR1 SGDLS and CDR2 YYNGEE. This CDR3 is 15 amino acids long. J was trimmed by 3 bases and V by 0 bases; bases with no gene match: 3. Here the CDR3 reads CASSVGGGSGNTIYF. The DNA for the CDR3 is TGTGCCAGCAGCGTAGGAGGGGGCAGTGGAAACACCATATATTTT.

The chain is built from TRBV4-3 and TRBJ1-4, with D perhaps matching TRBD1 (6 bases). The length of the CDR3 is 15 residues. With 0 bases removed from V and 5 bases from J, the gap between germline ends came to 10 bases. Germline V lookup: CDR1 LGHNA, CDR2 YSLEER. The CDR3 sequence: CASSQDGRGNEKLFF. The CDR3 DNA reads as TGCGCCAGCAGCCAAGATGGGAGGGGGAATGAAAAACTGTTTTTT.

This chain connects TRBV2 to TRBJ2-6; TRBD1 aligns across 7 bases. The ends lost 6 bases at V and 0 bases at J; junction bases unmatched: 5. The CDR3 has 16 residues. Germline CDR1 is SNHLY and CDR2 is FYNNEI. The CDR3 spells CASRSGTASGANVLTF. CDR3 bases: TGTGCCAGCAGATCCGGGACAGCCTCTGGGGCCAACGTCCTGACTTTC.

The V call is TRBV2, the J call TRBJ2-2; tentatively, D is TRBD2 (7 bases). CDR1 and CDR2 (germline): SNHLY, FYNNEI. This CDR3 spans 15 amino acids. The CDR3 region is CAGGGLGENTGELFF. As DNA, the CDR3 is TGTGCAGGGGGAGGACTAGGGGAAAACACCGGGGAGCTGTTTTTT.

The J gene is TRBJ1-2, the V gene TRBV2; D perhaps matches TRBD1 (6 bases). Per germline, CDR1 SNHLY and CDR2 FYNNEI. The CDR3 consists of 16 residues. V was clipped by 4 bases and J by 2 bases, with 17 bases between them. CDR3 nucleotides: TGTGCCAGCAGTGCTCCCCCTGGACAGCTCAACTATGGCTACACCTTC. Protein sequence: CASSAPPGQLNYGYTF.

The V gene is TRBV1, the J gene TRBJ2-7; the table's D gene call, TRBD2, was not cross checked with the DNA. TRBV1 is noted as a pseudogene. The CDR3 spans 16 residues. For the CDR3, the DNA is TGCACCAGCAGCCAAGATCTATCGGGGGATGGATACGAGCAGTACTTC. Its protein is CTSSQDLSGDGYEQYF.

This clone was observed a single time. The rearrangement uses TRBV5-4 and TRBJ2-3, with 8 bases fitting TRBD1. CDR1 and CDR2 from the germline V gene are SGHNT and YYREEE (reference sequence). The CDR3 has 16 amino acids. Trimming cost V 3 bases and J 2 bases; bases outside gene matches: 8. As DNA, the CDR3 is TGTGCCAGCAGCTCATCCGGGACAGGACACACAGATACGCAGTATTTT. It specifies CASSSSGTGHTDTQYF.

The genes are TRBV5-8 and TRBJ1-1; TRBD1 might be the D (6 bases). CDR3 length equals 13 residues. Germline V gene data show CDR1 as SGHTS and CDR2 as YDEGEE. The V end was cut by 4 bases, the J end by 1 base, with 8 bases between. This CDR3 is CASSPTGNTEAFF. CDR3 bases: TGTGCCAGCAGCCCGACAGGGAACACTGAAGCTTTCTTT.

The chain employs TRBV29-1 and TRBJ2-7, with D maybe TRBD1 (6 bases). Trimming pared 4 bases from V and 1 base from J, leaving 11 bases between. Germline loops: CDR1 SQVTM, CDR2 ANQGSEA. The CDR3 loop spans 13 amino acids. The CDR3 nucleotides read TGCAGCGTTGGGCAGGGGTTATCCTACGAGCAGTACTTC. Protein: CSVGQGLSYEQYF.

This chain uses TRBV12-5 with TRBJ1-1, with unresolved D. The CDR3 covers 13 residues. The germline CDR1 and CDR2 sequences are LGHNT and FRNRAP. Deletions cut 3 bases from V and 5 bases from J, with 10 bases between. CDR3 in amino acids: CASGLDLGTEAFF. DNA of the CDR3: TGTGCTAGTGGTTTAGATTTGGGAACTGAAGCTTTCTTT.